A single sample is the source of the 25 T cell receptor beta chains below, sequenced in a study of cytomegalovirus exposure and HLA in healthy donors (dated 2017 in TCRdb). Receptor libraries were prepared by the immunoSEQ multiplex PCR assay. A mixture of 60 forward primers for TCR Vbeta segments and 13 reverse primers for TCR Jbeta segments was used in the multiplex PCR. TCRdb stores this immuneACCESS table with in-frame sequences only. Part of the clones is absent; in the studies checked, under half of the shortfall reflects unresolved V genes, and no reason is known for the rest. For this sample the table gives over 200,000 clones, of which about three quarters were detected only once. Less than 3.5% of the sample rests with the top ten. The specimen was PBMCs. Every receptor here comes from a woman aged 55 to 70 in good health and CMV-seropositive.

This chain joins TRBV6-4 and TRBJ2-7; the D is unclear. The CDR3 has 11 residues. CDR1 is MRHNA, CDR2 SNTAGT, per germline. V lost 3 bases to trimming and J lost 7 bases, with 7 bases between them. The CDR3 region has the DNA TGTGCCAGCAGTGAACTTAATGAGCAGTACTTC. It encodes CASSELNEQYF.

The chain joins TRBV2 to TRBJ2-1; D is perhaps TRBD1 (5 bases). Germline loops: CDR1 SNHLY, CDR2 FYNNEI. V was trimmed by 2 bases and J by 4 bases, leaving 6 bases between them. The CDR3 loop spans 13 amino acids. The CDR3 DNA reads TGTGCCAGCAGTGAACAGGGATACAATGAGCAGTTCTTC. It translates to CASSEQGYNEQFF.

The chain links TRBV5-1 to TRBJ2-1; the D gene is possibly TRBD2 (5 bases). The CDR3 extends over 16 amino acids. V was clipped by 4 bases and J by 0 bases, with 14 bases between them. Germline V gene sequence: CDR1 SGHRS, CDR2 YFSETQ. CDR3 nucleotides: TGCGCCAGCAGCCAGACTATGGCAGGCTCCTACAATGAGCAGTTCTTC. Its translation: CASSQTMAGSYNEQFF.

V and J are TRBV30 and TRBJ1-2; D unclear. Trimming took 0 bases from V and 8 from J, leaving 19 bases between them. There are 15 residues in the CDR3. CDR1 and CDR2 from the germline V gene are GTSNPN and SVGIG (reference sequence). DNA of the CDR3: TGTGCCTGGAGTGTACGTTTTGCGGGAGAAGGCGGCTACACCTTC. Residues: CAWSVRFAGEGGYTF.

The CDR3 region has the DNA TGTGCCAGCAGCTGGGGGGACAGCCGAAATGAAAAACTGTTTTTT. Translation gives CASSWGDSRNEKLFF. The V and J genes are TRBV7-2 and TRBJ1-4; TRBD1 matches at 7 bases. In germline, CDR1 is SGHTA, CDR2 FQGNSA. The V gene end was trimmed by 4 bases and the J gene end by 5 bases; junction bases not matched to a gene: 7. CDR3 length equals 15 residues.

This chain connects TRBV30 to TRBJ1-3; D gene ambiguous. Trimming took 5 bases from V and 0 from J, leaving 11 bases between them. This CDR3 contains 14 residues. The germline gives CDR1 GTSNPN, CDR2 SVGIG (reference sequence). CDR3 bases: TGTGCCTGGGTAAAGGCGGGCTCTGGAAACACCATATATTTT. Encoded protein: CAWVKAGSGNTIYF. Looking up the rest from reference TRBV30 and TRBJ1-3 gives the full variable domain: SQTIHQWPATLVQPVGSPLSLECTVEGTSNPNLYWYRQAAGRGLQLLFYSVGIGQISSEVPQNLSASRPQDRQFILSSKKLLLSDSGFYLCAWVKAGSGNTIYFGEGSWLTVV.

The V and J genes are TRBV18 and TRBJ2-7, with 9 bases aligning to TRBD1. The germline gives CDR1 KGHSH, CDR2 LQKENI. The trim removed 4 bases at V and 6 bases at J, leaving 10 bases unmatched. The CDR3 contains 15 residues. The CDR3 DNA reads as TGTGCCAGCTCACTCAGTCGGACAGGGGCTTCCGAGCAGTACTTC. Protein product: CASSLSRTGASEQYF.

Written as DNA, the CDR3 is TGCGCCAGCAGCGCGGGACAGCCATCTTCCTACGAGCAGTACTTC. Protein sequence: CASSAGQPSSYEQYF. The V call is TRBV5-1, the J call TRBJ2-7; tentatively, D is TRBD1 (7 bases). CDR3 size: 15 residues. Per the germline V gene, CDR1 is SGHRS and CDR2 is YFSETQ. Trimming removed 4 bases at V and 1 base at J, with 15 bases between. The full variable domain, completed using reference TRBV5-1 and TRBJ2-7, is KAGVTQTPRYLIKTRGQQVTLSCSPISGHRSVSWYQQTPGQGLQFLFEYFSETQRNKGNFPGRFSGRQFSNSRSEMNVSTLELGDSALYLCASSAGQPSSYEQYFGPGTRLTVT.

The chain recombines TRBV7-7 with TRBJ2-7, with D possibly TRBD2 on 5 matching bases. Germline loops: CDR1 SSHAT, CDR2 FNYEAQ (reference sequence). V gave up 4 bases and J gave up 6 bases, with 19 bases separating them. The CDR3 is 15 amino acids. The CDR3 DNA follows: TGTGCCAGCAGCTCCGGGATGACCCCTGTAGGCGAGCAGTACTTC. Its protein is CASSSGMTPVGEQYF.

This clone was detected only a few times. V usage is TRBV11-2 and J usage is TRBJ2-2; perhaps TRBD2 as D (7 bases). The CDR3 is made up of 16 amino acids. CDR1 is SGHAT and CDR2 is FQNNGV in the germline V gene. V was trimmed by 1 base and J by 6 bases, leaving 15 bases between them. CDR3 nucleotides: TGTGCCAGCAGCTTAGGGCCTGGGGGGGCTCCCGGGGAGCTGTTTTTT. Protein product: CASSLGPGGAPGELFF.

The chain uses TRBV14 and TRBJ1-1, with D possibly TRBD1 on 5 matching bases. CDR1 and CDR2 (germline): SGHDN, FVKESK. The ends were cut back, 5 bases at V and 1 base at J, with 8 bases in the middle. The CDR3 contains 13 residues. In DNA, the CDR3 is TGTGCCAGCAGCTATAGGGGGAACACTGAAGCTTTCTTT. This translates into CASSYRGNTEAFF.

This chain links TRBV10-3 with TRBJ1-1; weak D call: TRBD1 (6 bases). This CDR3 contains 13 residues. Trimming left V 6 bases short and J 2 bases short, with 10 bases between. Germline V CDR1 and CDR2: ENHRY, SYGVKD. The CDR3 loop is CAISLQGNTEAFF. The CDR3 nucleotides are TGTGCCATCAGCCTACAGGGAAACACTGAAGCTTTCTTT.

This rearrangement joins TRBV18 to TRBJ1-3; 10 nucleotides agree with TRBD1. The CDR3 contains 14 residues. V trimming: 2 bases; J trimming: 11 bases; junction bases outside the gene matches: 6. Per the germline V gene, CDR1 is KGHSH and CDR2 is LQKENI. The CDR3 loop is CASSPADRGRPIYF. CDR3 DNA: TGTGCCAGCTCACCAGCCGACAGGGGGCGTCCCATATATTTT. Drawing the rest from reference TRBV18 and TRBJ1-3, the complete variable domain is NAGVMQNPRHLVRRRGQEARLRCSPMKGHSHVYWYRQLPEEGLKFMVYLQKENIIDESGMPKERFSAEFPKEGPSILRIQQVVRGDSAAYFCASSPADRGRPIYFGEGSWLTVV.

The chain is built from TRBV29-1 and TRBJ2-3; TRBD1 might be the D (6 bases). CDR3 length: 14 amino acids. Germline V gives CDR1 SQVTM, CDR2 ANQGSEA. V lost 7 bases and J 0 bases, leaving 14 bases between the germline ends. The CDR3 is CSAGVGPSTDTQYF. In DNA, the CDR3 is TGCAGCGCAGGGGTGGGGCCGAGCACAGATACGCAGTATTTT.

The rearrangement links TRBV28 to TRBJ2-3; no firm D call. The V gene's germline CDR1 is MDHEN and CDR2 SYDVKM. V was cut by 7 bases and J by 4 bases, with 15 bases left in between. This CDR3 has 14 residues. The CDR3, as DNA: TGTGCCAGCACCAAATCCTGGGCCTCAGATACGCAGTATTTT. Its translation is CASTKSWASDTQYF. Variable domain in full (rest from reference TRBV28 and TRBJ2-3): DVKVTQSSRYLVKRTGEKVFLECVQDMDHENMFWYRQDPGLGLRLIYFSYDVKMKEKGDIPEGYSVSREKKERFSLILESASTNQTSMYLCASTKSWASDTQYFGPGTRLTVL.

V and J are TRBV28 and TRBJ2-1; D may be TRBD2 (5 bases). This CDR3 spans 16 amino acids. The germline CDR1 and CDR2 sequences are MDHEN and SYDVKM. Trimming cost V 4 bases and J 2 bases, with 15 bases left between them. CDR3 DNA sequence: TGTGCCAGCAGTTGGCGGGCAGGTAATCCCTACAATGAGCAGTTCTTC. It specifies CASSWRAGNPYNEQFF.

This clone appeared once. The chain employs TRBV29-1 and TRBJ2-7, with TRBD2 as a possible D gene (5 bases). This CDR3 is 13 amino acids long. V was clipped by 4 bases and J by 4 bases, with 14 bases between them. CDR1 and CDR2 from the germline V gene are SQVTM and ANQGSEA. CDR3 loop: CSVAKAAGYEQYF. CDR3 in DNA: TGCAGCGTTGCTAAGGCGGCGGGTTACGAGCAGTACTTC.

Concerning this clone itself: A read error may account for a junction end that differs from germline. The chain carries TRBV7-9 and TRBJ2-1; 7 nucleotides match TRBD2. The germline V gene has CDR1 SEHNR and CDR2 FQNEAQ (reference sequence). The CDR3 length is 17 residues. CDR3 DNA: TGTTCCAGCAGCTTTTGGCCGGGGGGATCGACCTACAATGAGCAGTTCTTC. The encoded protein is CSSSFWPGGSTYNEQFF.

This clone was found once. CDR3 residues: CASSLQPSGGTDTQYF. CDR3 sequence (DNA): TGTGCCAGCAGCTTACAACCTAGCGGGGGCACAGATACGCAGTATTTT. The chain links TRBV7-3 to TRBJ2-3; 9 bases map to TRBD2. V gave up 2 bases and J gave up 1 base; unmatched junction bases: 4. This CDR3 region has 16 residues. Germline CDR1 reads SGHTA; CDR2 reads FQGTGA.

The chain recombines TRBV5-1 with TRBJ2-1, with TRBD1 matching over 10 bases. CDR1 is SGHRS and CDR2 is YFSETQ in the germline V gene. There are 15 residues in the CDR3. The J segment lost 7 bases and the V segment lost 0 bases, leaving 4 bases of the junction unmatched. CDR3 loop: CASSLETGGWNEQFF. In DNA, the CDR3 is TGCGCCAGCAGCTTGGAGACAGGGGGCTGGAATGAGCAGTTCTTC.

In its sample, this clone was seen once. The gene calls are TRBV18 and TRBJ2-5, with TRBD2 matching over 8 bases. This CDR3 has 15 residues. Trimming cost V 2 bases and J 1 base; bases outside gene matches: 3. Germline V gives CDR1 KGHSH, CDR2 LQKENI. The CDR3 DNA follows: TGTGCCAGCTCACCATATAGCGGGACCCAAGAGACCCAGTACTTC. This gives the protein CASSPYSGTQETQYF. The full variable domain, completed using reference TRBV18 and TRBJ2-5, is NAGVMQNPRHLVRRRGQEARLRCSPMKGHSHVYWYRQLPEEGLKFMVYLQKENIIDESGMPKERFSAEFPKEGPSILRIQQVVRGDSAAYFCASSPYSGTQETQYFGPGTRLLVL.

This clone was found a few times. The chain is built from TRBV6-5 and TRBJ1-2, with TRBD1 as a possible D gene (5 bases). This CDR3 has 13 amino acids. The V end was cut by 6 bases, the J end by 4 bases, with 12 bases between. Germline-derived CDR1 and CDR2 are MNHEY and SVGAGI. The CDR3 nucleotides are TGTGCCAGCAGGGAAACCAGGGCCTATGGCTACACCTTC. It yields the protein CASRETRAYGYTF.

This clone was counted between two and nine times. This chain joins TRBV27 and TRBJ2-6; 7 positions match TRBD2. This CDR3 is built from 17 residues. CDR1 is MNHEY, CDR2 SMNVEV, per germline (reference sequence). With V trimmed by 5 bases and J by 2 bases, 9 bases remained unmatched. The CDR3 protein is CASSGGWEGPGANVLTF. The CDR3 DNA reads as TGTGCCAGCAGTGGGGGGTGGGAGGGCCCTGGGGCCAACGTCCTGACTTTC.

This chain links TRBV30 with TRBJ1-1; no firm D call. V lost 8 bases, J lost 7 bases, and 17 bases lay in between. Germline V gives CDR1 GTSNPN, CDR2 SVGIG (reference sequence). The length of the CDR3 is 12 residues. The CDR3, as DNA: TGTGCCGGGAAGGATTGGGCGGGTGAAGCTTTCTTT. This sequence encodes CAGKDWAGEAFF.

V usage is TRBV28 and J usage is TRBJ2-5; 8 nucleotides line up with TRBD2. With 10 bases clipped from V and 1 base from J, the junction kept 11 bases outside the gene matches. This CDR3 is built from 15 residues. In germline, CDR1 is MDHEN, CDR2 SYDVKM. CDR3 protein: CATTFWAGGQETQYF. CDR3 sequence (DNA): TGTGCCACCACCTTCTGGGCGGGGGGCCAAGAGACCCAGTACTTC.